This TCR beta chain was sequenced during a study of cytomegalovirus exposure and HLA in healthy donors. Study outcomes and limitations: Researchers reported from a later analysis that most CMV-associated TCR beta chains appeared HLA-restricted.

Turning to this clone: Its antigen is unidentified.

PCR involved 60 Vbeta and 13 Jbeta primers. In the authors' methods: Unique TCR beta chains numbered approximately 76 million in a later analysis, with roughly 11 million shared. Assay used: immunoSEQ multiplex PCR; TCRdb lists only in-frame clones, some missing. D and trimming were read from the DNA, whereas the V and J calls and clone size are those reported in that table. The repertoire has roughly 180,000 clones, 75% to 90% of them found once; the top ten carry under 7.5%. Source material: PBMCs. This sequence was found in a man aged 25-45 years in good health and CMV-seropositive.

The CDR3 protein is CARTSGKYFGSYF. DNA for the CDR3: TGTGCCCGGACTAGCGGTAAGTATTTTGGTTCGTACTTC. This chain connects TRBV10-3 to TRBJ2-7, with 10 bases fitting TRBD2. This CDR3 has 13 amino acids. Germline V gene sequence: CDR1 ENHRY, CDR2 SYGVKD. Trimming removed 11 bases from V and 12 bases from J; junction bases left unmatched: 16.